The clone carrying this T cell receptor beta chain was found a few times. These data come from a study of T-cell memory formation after mild COVID-19. Whole-study context: For the most part, TCR clusters were specific to one donor.

The CDR3 is made up of 15 amino acids. V was clipped by 0 bases and J by 0 bases, with 7 bases between them. TCRdb called the 5' RACE reads again in MiXCR, with one record for every CDR3 protein. The sample contains roughly 200,000 distinct CDR3 sequences, about 16% of which appear only once. Sequencing was performed on PBMCs or a T cell subset sorted from them (not recorded which). The J gene is TRBJ2-3, the V gene TRBV23-1; D perhaps matches TRBD1 (5 bases). TRBV23-1 is placed among ORFs of uncertain function. The sequence derives from an adult woman who had mild COVID-19 (a few samples of this study predate the infection). Cell type and time point are not known. CDR3 loop: CASSQSDTSTDTQYF. DNA of the CDR3: TGCGCCAGCAGTCAATCGGACACGAGCACAGATACGCAGTATTTT.